The 27 T cell receptor beta chains below come from one sample, sequenced in a study of shared clonotypes between healthy human individuals (dated by TCRdb to 2018 to 2020). Library creation used the immunoSEQ multiplex PCR assay. Sourced from immuneACCESS, this table was stored by TCRdb with only in-frame sequences that have V and J called. A share of the clones is absent; for the studies checked, an unresolved V gene accounts for under half, and the remainder has no known explanation. This sample holds about 1 million clones; about 75% were observed only once. The ten largest make up approximately 1.5% of the sample. Material: memory CD4+ T cells sorted from blood. What the cell subset or site label conveys for this sample: CD45RA-negative fraction. The source is a man aged 18 to 29 in good health.

As to this clone: It is likely a read error, because the conserved phenylalanine at the end of the CDR3 is missing. Because the CDR3's place on the DNA is in doubt, the DNA is left out and the CDR3 is given as listed by TCRdb. The chain joins TRBV6-4 to TRBJ2-7; TRBD2, the D gene given by the table, was not confirmed from the DNA. Both ends counted, the CDR3 spans 11 residues. The germline gives CDR1 MRHNA, CDR2 SNTAGT. CDR3: CANRTKTGGTP.

V usage is TRBV27 and J usage is TRBJ1-2; a possible D gene is TRBD1 (6 bases). Per the germline V gene, CDR1 is MNHEY and CDR2 is SMNVEV (reference sequence). V lost 10 bases and J lost 3, with 24 bases in between. The CDR3 consists of 16 residues. CDR3 sequence (DNA): TGTGCCACCCTAAGGGGGGGTCTCCCTCTCTACTATGGCTACACCTTC. It yields the protein CATLRGGLPLYYGYTF.

The V call is TRBV29-1, the J call TRBJ2-2; no firm D call. The V end lost 4 bases, the J end lost 3 bases, and 9 bases lay between the germline ends. The germline V gene has CDR1 SQVTM and CDR2 ANQGSEA. The CDR3 extends over 13 amino acids. This CDR3 is CSVGVTDTGELFF. CDR3 nucleotide sequence: TGCAGCGTTGGAGTCACCGACACCGGGGAGCTGTTTTTT.

The chain carries TRBV2 and TRBJ1-4; TRBD1 is a possible D gene (5 bases). The germline V gene encodes CDR1 SNHLY and CDR2 FYNNEI. V shed 8 bases and J shed 0 bases, with 13 bases lying between them. CDR3 length equals 15 residues. DNA of the CDR3: TGTGCCAGCTTATTGCAGGGATCAACTAATGAAAAACTGTTTTTT. This sequence encodes CASLLQGSTNEKLFF.

To note about this clone: Other DNA sequences within the sample encode an identical CDR3. The V call is TRBV6-5, the J call TRBJ1-4; D unresolved. Trimming stripped 7 bases from V and 4 bases from J, with 13 bases between. CDR3 size: 14 residues. Germline CDR1 is MNHEY and CDR2 is SVGAGI. Written as DNA, the CDR3 is TGTGCCAGCACTCGGCTCGGGCTTAATGAAAAACTGTTTTTT. This gives the protein CASTRLGLNEKLFF.

The chain recombines TRBV19 with TRBJ1-2; a weak D match, TRBD1 (6 bases). The germline V and J ends were trimmed by 5 bases and 4 bases, with 20 bases remaining between them. This CDR3 contains 16 residues. CDR1 LNHDA and CDR2 SQIVND come from the germline V gene (reference sequence). In nucleotides, the CDR3 is TGTGCCAGTAGTCCCTACCGGACAGCCCCCACCTATGGCTACACCTTC. Its protein is CASSPYRTAPTYGYTF.

The V call is TRBV19, the J call TRBJ1-1, with a tentative D call TRBD1 (5 bases). CDR1 is LNHDA, CDR2 SQIVND, per germline (reference sequence). Trimming took 4 bases from V and 0 from J, leaving 9 bases between them. CDR3 length: 14 residues. The CDR3 loop is CASSTGGLNTEAFF. Written as DNA, the CDR3 is TGTGCCAGTAGTACGGGGGGTCTGAACACTGAAGCTTTCTTT.

The genes are TRBV28 and TRBJ1-1; 8 bases are shared with TRBD1. V shed 5 bases and J 10 bases; nucleotides not matched to a gene: 9. This CDR3 contains 13 residues. Germline assignment: CDR1 MDHEN and CDR2 SYDVKM. The CDR3 loop reads CASSPRTGFGAFF. As DNA, the CDR3 is TGTGCCAGCAGTCCCCGGACAGGGTTCGGAGCTTTCTTT.

The chain combines TRBV11-2 with TRBJ2-7, with D perhaps TRBD2 (6 bases). V was trimmed by 1 base and J by 2 bases, leaving 12 bases between them. Germline-derived CDR1 and CDR2 are SGHAT and FQNNGV. The CDR3 runs to 15 residues. The CDR3 region is CASSLVASVTYEQYF. In DNA form, the CDR3 reads TGTGCCAGCAGCTTAGTGGCTAGCGTTACCTACGAGCAGTACTTC.

The rearrangement links TRBV7-2 to TRBJ1-5; D might be TRBD1 (5 bases). The CDR3 has 17 amino acids. Germline CDR1 and CDR2: SGHTA and FQGNSA. Trimming pared 1 base from V and 4 bases from J, leaving 17 bases between. CDR3 coding DNA: TGTGCCAGCAGCTTAGAGGGCGCAACCTGGGGGAATCAGCCCCAGCATTTT. Translated: CASSLEGATWGNQPQHF.

Note on this clone: Other DNA variants within this sample encode the same CDR3. V is TRBV5-4 and J is TRBJ1-2, with 8 bases aligning to TRBD1. Germline CDR1 and CDR2: SGHNT and YYREEE (reference sequence). This CDR3 spans 13 amino acids. With 4 bases clipped from V and 6 bases from J, the junction kept 5 bases outside the gene matches. CDR3 residues: CASSVDRVDGYTF. CDR3 bases: TGTGCCAGCAGCGTGGACAGGGTTGATGGCTACACCTTC.

This clone was recorded at least ten times. This chain joins TRBV20-1 and TRBJ2-1; no firm D call. The length of the CDR3 is 10 residues. Germline CDR1 and CDR2: DFQATT and SNEGSKA (reference sequence). Deletions cut 7 bases from V and 6 bases from J, with 7 bases between. The CDR3 loop is CSGTGNEQFF. The CDR3 DNA reads TGCAGTGGGACGGGCAATGAGCAGTTCTTC.

J is TRBJ2-3 and V is TRBV2, with TRBD1 as a possible D gene (7 bases). With 5 bases removed from V and 1 base from J, the gap between germline ends came to 16 bases. Germline values: CDR1 SNHLY, CDR2 FYNNEI. CDR3 length: 16 residues. DNA of the CDR3: TGTGCCAGCAGTCCGATCAGGGGGACTGGCACAGATACGCAGTATTTT. Translating gives CASSPIRGTGTDTQYF.

This clone was picked up a small number of times. This chain joins TRBV9 and TRBJ1-6, with D unresolved. From germline, CDR1 is SGDLS and CDR2 YYNGEE. CDR3 length: 14 residues. V lost 1 base and J 9 bases, leaving 11 bases between the germline ends. CDR3 sequence: CASSVSWTFSPLHF. CDR3 bases: TGTGCCAGCAGCGTAAGTTGGACTTTTTCACCCCTCCACTTT.

The rearrangement joins TRBV2 to TRBJ1-6; TRBD1 matches at 9 bases. From germline, CDR1 is SNHLY and CDR2 FYNNEI. This CDR3 spans 17 amino acids. The ends lost 8 bases at V and 9 bases at J; junction bases unmatched: 17. The CDR3 sequence: CASQTAGTGKRSSPLHF. The CDR3 region has the DNA TGTGCCAGCCAGACAGCCGGGACAGGGAAACGGAGTTCACCCCTCCACTTT.

This clone was seen once. This chain uses TRBV30 with TRBJ2-3; D not certain. Trimming removed 4 bases from V and 2 bases from J, with 13 bases in between. CDR1 and CDR2 from the germline V gene are GTSNPN and SVGIG (reference sequence). This CDR3 has 14 residues. DNA for the CDR3: TGTGCCTGGAACCTGGATAAAATCACAGATACGCAGTATTTT. It is translated as CAWNLDKITDTQYF. The whole variable domain, filled in from reference TRBV30 and TRBJ2-3, reads SQTIHQWPATLVQPVGSPLSLECTVEGTSNPNLYWYRQAAGRGLQLLFYSVGIGQISSEVPQNLSASRPQDRQFILSSKKLLLSDSGFYLCAWNLDKITDTQYFGPGTRLTVL.

This clone came up a few times. The chain links TRBV5-1 to TRBJ2-7; 9 bases fit TRBD1. The CDR3 loop spans 15 amino acids. Trimming cost V 4 bases and J 4 bases; bases outside gene matches: 9. The germline V gene has CDR1 SGHRS and CDR2 YFSETQ. CDR3 protein: CASSLGTGSNYEQYF. CDR3 bases: TGCGCCAGCAGCCTGGGGACAGGGTCGAATTACGAGCAGTACTTC.

Only a few counts were recorded for this clone. This chain links TRBV6-1 with TRBJ1-3; D unclear. The CDR3 totals 14 residues. V was shortened by 6 bases and J by 4 bases, with 13 bases between the two germline ends. The V gene's germline CDR1 is MNHNS and CDR2 SASEGT. This CDR3 is CASRDLTRGNTIYF. In DNA, the CDR3 is TGTGCCAGCAGGGATCTAACAAGGGGAAACACCATATATTTT.

The gene calls are TRBV5-1 and TRBJ1-5; D perhaps matches TRBD1 (5 bases). The CDR3 contains 15 residues. Germline loops: CDR1 SGHRS, CDR2 YFSETQ. Trimming left V 2 bases short and J 0 bases short, with 9 bases between. CDR3 amino acids: CASSFDSNSNQPQHF. Written as DNA, the CDR3 is TGCGCCAGCAGCTTCGACAGTAATAGCAATCAGCCCCAGCATTTT.

V usage is TRBV18 and J usage is TRBJ1-5, with D unresolved. Trimming took off 1 base at V and 5 bases at J, with 6 bases between the two ends. The CDR3 extends over 13 amino acids. CDR1 is KGHSH, CDR2 LQKENI, per germline. The CDR3 sequence is CASSPHTDQPQHF. DNA of the CDR3: TGTGCCAGCTCACCACACACTGATCAGCCCCAGCATTTT.

This chain joins TRBV27 and TRBJ2-5; D is undetermined. Germline values: CDR1 MNHEY, CDR2 SMNVEV (reference sequence). Trimming took 6 bases from V and 3 from J, leaving 26 bases between them. The CDR3 consists of 18 residues. In DNA, the CDR3 is TGTGCCAGCAGCCCGAACGCCCTCTGGCTTGCGGCCGAAGAGACCCAGTACTTC. Translated, it gives CASSPNALWLAAEETQYF.

The chain is built from TRBV7-9 and TRBJ1-1; the D gene is possibly TRBD1 (6 bases). V was cut by 1 base and J by 7 bases, with 19 bases left in between. Germline CDR1 reads SEHNR; CDR2 reads FQNEAQ (reference sequence). The CDR3 loop spans 16 amino acids. DNA for the CDR3: TGTGCCAGCAGCTTAGATGGTAGAGGGGGGCAAGATGAAGCTTTCTTT. Its translation: CASSLDGRGGQDEAFF.

V and J are TRBV7-9 and TRBJ1-3, with 7 bases aligning to TRBD1. CDR1 is SEHNR, CDR2 FQNEAQ, per germline (reference sequence). V trimming: 9 bases; J trimming: 0 bases; junction bases outside the gene matches: 8. The CDR3 is 15 amino acids. The CDR3 loop reads CASSDRISSGNTIYF. DNA of the CDR3: TGTGCCAGTTCGGACAGGATCTCCTCTGGAAACACCATATATTTT.

Concerning this clone: A junction end diverges from the germline sequence, so it may reflect a read error. The rearrangement uses TRBV7-7 and TRBJ2-3; 13 positions agree with TRBD2. CDR1 is SSHAT and CDR2 is FNYEAQ in the germline V gene (reference sequence). The CDR3 spans 16 residues. CDR3 DNA sequence: TGTGCTAGCAGCTCTGGGACTAGCGGGGGCACAGATACGCAGTATTTT. Translation gives CASSSGTSGGTDTQYF.

The chain is built from TRBV30 and TRBJ1-6; D is perhaps TRBD1 (5 bases). The germline CDR1 and CDR2 sequences are GTSNPN and SVGIG (reference sequence). This CDR3 contains 15 residues. V was shortened by 3 bases and J by 11 bases, with 20 bases between the two germline ends. The CDR3 protein is CAWSRDSLDGAPLHF. The CDR3 DNA is TGTGCCTGGAGCAGGGATTCACTTGACGGGGCACCCCTCCACTTT.

This rearrangement joins TRBV25-1 to TRBJ2-6; D possibly corresponds to TRBD1 (5 bases). The CDR3 contains 15 residues. The germline gives CDR1 MGHDK, CDR2 SYGVNS. The V end lost 4 bases, the J end lost 1 base, and 8 bases lay between the germline ends. CDR3 protein: CASSGAGSGANVLTF. CDR3 bases: TGTGCCAGCAGTGGTGCAGGGTCTGGGGCCAACGTCCTGACTTTC.

This chain joins TRBV5-1 and TRBJ2-7; D is undetermined. V dropped 3 bases and J dropped 7 bases, with 11 bases sitting between them. In germline, CDR1 is SGHRS, CDR2 YFSETQ. The CDR3 totals 12 residues. As DNA, the CDR3 is TGCGCCAGCAGCTCTATATATTCGGAGCAGTACTTC. Translating it yields CASSSIYSEQYF.